This entry lists 32 T cell receptor beta chains sequenced from one sample in a study of metastatic and nonmetastatic thyroid tumors. Patients had received no treatment of any kind before thyroid surgery. MiXCR re-clonotyped the PCR reads for TCRdb. The top ten clones hold around 4.6% of a sample with tens of thousands of clones, roughly 20% of them seen once. The source material was adjacent normal tissue. The source of these receptors is a female donor with papillary thyroid cancer or a benign thyroid nodule (not recorded which). Some clones in this sample may be carry-over from other donors' samples.

In the case of this clone: Its ends do not fully match the called genes, so a read error is possible. The rearrangement joins TRBV9 to TRBJ2-1; 10 bases map to TRBD2. Per the germline V gene, CDR1 is SGDLS and CDR2 is YYNGEE. The CDR3 is 15 amino acids. The CDR3 is CATPRTSGYYNDQFF. CDR3 in DNA: TGTGCCACCCCCAGGACTAGCGGATACTACAATGATCAGTTCTTC.

This clone has at least ten counts. This chain connects TRBV7-3 to TRBJ1-1; D remains ambiguous. The V end lost 1 base, the J end lost 4 bases, and 10 bases lay between the germline ends. Per germline, CDR1 SGHTA and CDR2 FQGTGA. The CDR3 has 14 residues. The CDR3 nucleotides are TGTGCCAGCAGCTTAATTCTGCGTGGCACTGAAGCTTTCTTT. It codes for CASSLILRGTEAFF.

This clone was counted many times. The chain combines TRBV20-1 with TRBJ2-1; 8 bases fit TRBD2. Trimming cost V 3 bases and J 5 bases; bases outside gene matches: 3. CDR1 DFQATT and CDR2 SNEGSKA come from the germline V gene (reference sequence). CDR3 length: 13 residues. The CDR3 loop is CSASGRAHNEQFF. Here the CDR3 DNA reads TGCAGTGCTAGCGGGAGGGCCCACAATGAGCAGTTCTTC.

In this sample, this clone turned up many times. The chain recombines TRBV6-2 or TRBV6-3 with TRBJ1-2; a possible D gene is TRBD1 (5 bases). V lost 6 bases and J 4 bases, leaving 12 bases between the germline ends. This CDR3 comprises 13 residues. CDR1 is MNHEY and CDR2 is SVGEGT in the germline V gene. The CDR3 DNA reads as TGTGCCAGCAGCCCGACAGCTTCCTATGGCTACACCTTC. Translated: CASSPTASYGYTF.

This chain joins TRBV6-2 or TRBV6-3 and TRBJ2-1; TRBD2 agrees at 8 bases. The J segment lost 0 bases and the V segment lost 7 bases, leaving 17 bases of the junction unmatched. CDR3 length: 19 amino acids. Germline CDR1 reads MNHEY; CDR2 reads SVGEGT. In nucleotides, the CDR3 is TGTGCCAGCATTAGGTTGGCGGGAGGATCCCCGAGCTCCTACAATGAGCAGTTCTTC. Protein: CASIRLAGGSPSSYNEQFF.

Points on this clone: One end of the junction is discordant with germline, which a read error may explain. The rearrangement joins TRBV27 to TRBJ2-1; possibly TRBD2 for D (5 bases). This CDR3 has 16 amino acids. In germline, CDR1 is MNHEY, CDR2 SMNVEV (reference sequence). The CDR3 DNA reads as TGCGCCAGCGGAGGCCTCCGGACTCCGTTGGGCAATGAGCAGTTCTTC. It is translated as CASGGLRTPLGNEQFF.

By share, this clone counts as medium-sized. The V and J genes are TRBV7-6 and TRBJ2-5, with 7 bases fitting TRBD1. Germline V gene data show CDR1 as SGHVS and CDR2 as FNYEAQ. The CDR3 has 13 residues. J gave up 5 bases and V 4 bases, and 4 bases lay outside the gene matches. CDR3 bases: TGTGCCAGCAGCTACAGGGGTGGCGAGACCCAGTACTTC. As protein: CASSYRGGETQYF.

To note about this clone: The junction departs from germline at one end; a sequencing error may be responsible. The J gene is TRBJ2-3, the V gene TRBV7-9; D is tentatively TRBD1 or TRBD2 (5 bases each). The CDR3 sequence is 14 residues long. Germline assignment: CDR1 SEHNR and CDR2 FQNEAQ (reference sequence). The CDR3 spells CASSLSRERNTQYF. The CDR3 region has the DNA TGTGCCAGCAGCTTAAGCAGGGAGCGAAATACGCAGTACTTT.

This clone has a handful of counts. The chain is built from TRBV6-1 and TRBJ1-2; possible D gene TRBD1, 5 bases. This CDR3 region has 15 residues. The germline CDR1 and CDR2 sequences are MNHNS and SASEGT. V was cut by 5 bases and J by 9 bases, with 22 bases left in between. In nucleotides, the CDR3 is TGTGCCAGCAGTCCGGGGCAGGGAGGAAACTACCGCTACACCTTC. Translated, it gives CASSPGQGGNYRYTF.

This clone was detected many times. The chain uses TRBV13 and TRBJ1-1; D is unclear. The germline gives CDR1 PRHDT, CDR2 FYEKMQ (reference sequence). Trimming pared 0 bases from V and 5 bases from J, leaving 10 bases between. This CDR3 has 14 residues. The CDR3, as DNA: TGTGCCAGCAGCTTAGGCTGGTCGGGTACTGAAGCTTTCTTT. It specifies CASSLGWSGTEAFF.

This clone was observed a handful of times. The CDR3 DNA reads TGCAGTGCTAGAGAACCCACGGGACAGGGCAATCAGCCCCAGCATTTT. Encoded protein: CSAREPTGQGNQPQHF. The chain combines TRBV20-1 with TRBJ1-5; TRBD1 matches at 8 bases. There are 16 residues in the CDR3. The V and J ends lost 0 bases and 2 bases, in that order; junction bases with no gene match: 6. Looked up from germline, CDR1 is DFQATT and CDR2 is SNEGSKA (reference sequence).

This clone was found a few times. One junction end disagrees with the germline gene, perhaps due to a read error. J is TRBJ1-5 and V is TRBV24-1; D is ambiguous. The CDR3 length is 16 residues. Germline CDR1 reads KGHDR; CDR2 reads SFDVKD. The CDR3 DNA sequence: TGTTCCACCAGTGATTCCCTGACTCTGGCGGGTCAGCCCCAGCATTTT. Translation: CSTSDSLTLAGQPQHF.

J is TRBJ1-5 and V is TRBV28; no clear D gene. Trimming removed 2 bases from V and 10 bases from J, with 12 bases in between. CDR1 and CDR2 (germline): MDHEN, SYDVKM. This CDR3 has 13 residues. CDR3 DNA: TGTGCCAGCAGTTTAGGGCAGTTAAGTCCCCAGCATTTT. This sequence encodes CASSLGQLSPQHF.

J is TRBJ1-2 and V is TRBV12-3 or TRBV12-4; D may be TRBD1 (5 bases). Trimming took off 4 bases at V and 6 bases at J, with 9 bases between the two ends. This CDR3 has 12 amino acids. As DNA, the CDR3 is TGTGCCAGCAGTTCAGGGAGCGATGGCTACACCTTC. Translating gives CASSSGSDGYTF.

This clone is labeled as medium-sized. This sequence joins TRBV11-3 and TRBJ1-1, with a weak D call TRBD1 (5 bases). V was cut by 3 bases and J by 8 bases, with 13 bases left in between. The CDR3 is 13 amino acids. CDR1 is SGHNT, CDR2 YENEEA, per germline. The CDR3 is CASSFDIRGEAFF. The CDR3, as DNA: TGTGCCAGCAGCTTTGATATTCGGGGGGAAGCTTTCTTT.

V gene TRBV11-2 combines with J gene TRBJ2-3; maybe TRBD2 (6 bases). The CDR3 length is 15 residues. V was cut by 6 bases and J by 1 base, with 14 bases left in between. CDR1 and CDR2 (germline): SGHAT, FQNNGV. This CDR3 is CASRYYGEGTDTQYF. As DNA, the CDR3 is TGTGCCAGCAGATATTACGGGGAGGGCACAGATACGCAGTATTTT.

This clone has a count of ten or more. The chain recombines TRBV5-4 with TRBJ2-7, with 8 nucleotides matching TRBD2. Germline V gene lookup returns CDR1 SGHNT and CDR2 YYREEE (reference sequence). This CDR3 is built from 14 residues. V shed 2 bases and J 2 bases; nucleotides not matched to a gene: 3. The CDR3, as DNA: TGTGCCAGCAGCTTCATCGGGAGGGCCTACGAGCAGTACTTC. Protein sequence: CASSFIGRAYEQYF.

As to this clone: A much more abundant neighbour one base away suggests this may be a read error. This chain links TRBV4-3 with TRBJ2-2, with a possible D match to TRBD1 (5 bases). Germline V CDR1 and CDR2: LGHNA, YSLEER. V was cut by 0 bases and J by 8 bases, with 7 bases left in between. This CDR3 is built from 13 residues. The CDR3, as DNA: TGCGCCAGCAGCCAAGATCGGACAGGGGAGCTGTTTTTT. This sequence encodes CASSQDRTGELFF.

This clone is medium-sized within its sample. The rearrangement links TRBV6-1 to TRBJ1-5, with 7 bases identical to TRBD1. Germline V gene lookup returns CDR1 MNHNS and CDR2 SASEGT. The CDR3 has 14 amino acids. Germline trimming cut 7 bases from V and 2 bases from J; bases unmatched to any gene: 5. The CDR3 loop is CASTWQGGNQPQHF. The DNA of the CDR3 is TGTGCCAGCACCTGGCAGGGGGGCAATCAGCCCCAGCATTTT.

This chain connects TRBV6-1 to TRBJ1-1; D might be TRBD1 (5 bases). Trimming pared 4 bases from V and 4 bases from J, leaving 13 bases between. The CDR3 runs to 14 residues. In germline, CDR1 is MNHNS, CDR2 SASEGT. The CDR3: CASSVEGTGTEAFF. CDR3 DNA sequence: TGTGCCAGCAGTGTGGAGGGGACTGGCACTGAAGCTTTCTTT.

This clone was observed a few times. The rearrangement joins TRBV20-1 to TRBJ2-7, with D possibly being TRBD1 (6 bases). The V end lost 5 bases, the J end lost 6 bases, and 20 bases lay between the germline ends. The CDR3 runs to 14 residues. In germline, CDR1 is DFQATT, CDR2 SNEGSKA (reference sequence). CDR3 loop: CSAFKRTQGPEQYF. For the CDR3, the DNA is TGCAGTGCTTTTAAGCGGACACAGGGACCCGAGCAGTACTTC.

This clone is medium-sized (0.01 to 0.1%) in the sample. This sequence joins TRBV28 and TRBJ2-7; D remains ambiguous. Trimming removed 3 bases at V and 3 bases at J, with 9 bases between. The CDR3 covers 13 residues. Germline V gene data show CDR1 as MDHEN and CDR2 as SYDVKM. The CDR3 nucleotides read TGTGCCAGCAGTTTTCCTGAATTCTACGAGCAGTACTTC. Translating it yields CASSFPEFYEQYF. Full variable domain (missing parts from reference TRBV28 and TRBJ2-7): DVKVTQSSRYLVKRTGEKVFLECVQDMDHENMFWYRQDPGLGLRLIYFSYDVKMKEKGDIPEGYSVSREKKERFSLILESASTNQTSMYLCASSFPEFYEQYFGPGTRLTVT.

This clone was recorded at least ten times. The J gene is TRBJ2-7, the V gene TRBV6-1, with D perhaps TRBD2 (5 bases). This CDR3 region has 15 residues. The germline V gene has CDR1 MNHNS and CDR2 SASEGT. The germline V and J ends were trimmed by 2 bases and 6 bases, with 17 bases remaining between them. The CDR3 here is CASSERDPRGPEQYF. As DNA, the CDR3 is TGTGCCAGCAGTGAACGGGATCCTAGAGGCCCCGAGCAGTACTTC.

For this clone: At one end the junction does not follow the germline gene, possibly because of a read error. The chain recombines TRBV6-5 with TRBJ2-6; either TRBD1 or TRBD2 may supply D (6 bases each). Per germline, CDR1 MNHEY and CDR2 SVGAGI. The CDR3 loop spans 18 amino acids. The DNA of the CDR3 is TGTGCCAGCAGTTACCGGGAAAGGGGCCTTAGGGGGGACAACGTCCTGACTTTC. Amino acids: CASSYRERGLRGDNVLTF.

A note on this clone: The junction and the germline gene differ at one end; a read error may be behind it. This chain connects TRBV6-2 or TRBV6-3 to TRBJ2-7; D tentatively reads TRBD1 or TRBD2 (5 bases each). The CDR3 runs to 16 residues. CDR1 and CDR2 from the germline V gene are MNHEY and SVGEGT. CDR3 loop: CASSYFRAGVVYEQCF. CDR3 nucleotides: TGTGCCAGCAGTTATTTCAGGGCCGGGGTAGTTTACGAGCAGTGCTTC.

The rearrangement joins TRBV28 to TRBJ1-3; possible D gene TRBD1, 6 bases. V lost 10 bases and J 6 bases, leaving 16 bases between the germline ends. CDR3 length: 13 residues. CDR1 is MDHEN and CDR2 is SYDVKM in the germline V gene. CDR3 DNA: TGTGCCACCGATACAGGGAATGTAAACACCATATATTTT. Residues: CATDTGNVNTIYF.

In this sample, this clone turned up a few times. The V gene is TRBV15, the J gene TRBJ1-5, with D perhaps TRBD1 (5 bases). The CDR3 has 16 amino acids. V was cut by 0 bases and J by 4 bases, with 13 bases left in between. Germline CDR1 and CDR2: LNHNV and YYDKDF (reference sequence). In DNA form, the CDR3 reads TGTGCCACCAGCAGAGAGCAGGGAGGGAGAAATCAGCCCCAGCATTTT. It codes for CATSREQGGRNQPQHF.

CDR3 region: CASSLRQGRTGGTEAFF. The CDR3 DNA sequence: TGTGCCAGCAGTTTAAGGCAGGGGAGAACAGGGGGAACTGAAGCTTTCTTT. The V and J genes are TRBV12-3 or TRBV12-4 and TRBJ1-1, with 8 positions matching TRBD1. J was trimmed by 5 bases and V by 2 bases; bases with no gene match: 13. The CDR3 spans 17 residues.

This chain connects TRBV6-1 to TRBJ1-2; the D is unclear. Trimming stripped 6 bases from V and 0 bases from J, with 8 bases between. The CDR3 sequence is 13 residues long. Germline CDR1 MNHNS, CDR2 SASEGT. DNA of the CDR3: TGTGCCAGCAGAACCGGGACTAACTATGGCTACACCTTC. Residues: CASRTGTNYGYTF.

This clone appeared many times. The chain carries TRBV11-2 and TRBJ2-1; D gene uncertain. With 3 bases removed from V and 7 bases from J, the gap between germline ends came to 13 bases. This CDR3 contains 14 residues. The germline CDR1 and CDR2 sequences are SGHAT and FQNNGV. DNA for the CDR3: TGTGCCAGCAGCTTTACGGCGGTGGCAAATGAGCAGTTCTTC. It specifies CASSFTAVANEQFF.

Regarding this clone: The junction and the germline gene differ at one end; a read error may be behind it. The V call is TRBV6-6, the J call TRBJ1-2; weak D call: TRBD1 (5 bases). There are 12 residues in the CDR3. Germline V CDR1 and CDR2: MNHNY, SVGAGI (reference sequence). CDR3 residues: CAISSTVDGYTF. The CDR3 DNA reads TGTGCCATCAGTTCGACAGTGGATGGCTACACCTTC.

This clone is categorized as medium-sized. The rearrangement joins TRBV2 to TRBJ1-5, with a possible D match to TRBD1 (5 bases). V was pared by 3 bases and J by 2 bases, with 5 bases between. Germline CDR1 SNHLY, CDR2 FYNNEI. This CDR3 spans 13 amino acids. The CDR3 DNA reads TGTGCCAGCAGTGACAGGGGCAATCAGCCCCAGCATTTT. Its translation: CASSDRGNQPQHF.